This T cell receptor beta chain was found in a study of blood T cell repertoires in COVID-19. For the study at large: Specimens from acute and convalescent COVID-19 originated in the United States, Italy and Spain. T cells, B-cell-depleted T cells, or PBMCs provided the cDNA or gDNA that served as material.

CDR3 size: 16 residues. The V end lost 5 bases, the J end lost 7 bases, and 20 bases lay between the germline ends. The germline CDR1 and CDR2 sequences are MRHNA and SNTAGT. In the study's own analysis: It was from reference gene primer amplification that nucleated cell counts were estimated. TCRdb's table, derived via immunoSEQ multiplex PCR, lists solely in-frame clones and lacks some. That table gives V, J and clone size, and the DNA gave D and trimming. Of over 100,000 clones listed, 70% to 80% were seen once; the top ten hold around 4.1%. This TCR derives from an elderly woman with acute or convalescent COVID-19. What was sequenced was peripheral blood. This rearrangement joins TRBV6-4 to TRBJ2-2; TRBD1 is a possible D gene (6 bases). CDR3 bases: TGTGCCAGCAGTAGACGGACCCAGGGGCGTGGCGGGGAGCTGTTTTTT. It encodes CASSRRTQGRGGELFF.